This is a list of T cell receptor beta chains from one sample in a study of human T cells and chemical hapten exposure. TCRdb recomputed calls from the RACE reads with MiXCR, one row per CDR3 protein. The sample lists approximately 41,000 distinct CDR3 sequences; less than 8.5% were seen once. Source: whole blood, taken in connection with sensitization to the hapten diphenylcyclopropenone (DPC). All receptors come from a woman aged 50 to 60 with alopecia areata. Some clones in this sample may be carry-over from other donors' samples. CDR3s include the opening cysteine and the closing phenylalanine or tryptophan.

j_call v_call cdr3_aa
TRBJ1-3 TRBV7-9 CASSPDRVGNTIYF
TRBJ1-5 TRBV10-2 CASRGQQAAGPQHF
TRBJ2-7 TRBV6-5 CASSLGNSYEQYF
TRBJ1-5 TRBV29-1 CSVQWGNQPQHF
TRBJ1-2 TRBV29-1 CSIGTGDYGYTF
TRBJ2-2 TRBV12-3/TRBV12-4 CASSRPLGAGELFF
TRBJ2-7 TRBV5-6 CASSLDYYEQYF
TRBJ1-5 TRBV18 CASSPALSGGNQPQHF
TRBJ2-3 TRBV7-6 CASSLAGTSGRAYPDTQYF
TRBJ2-3 TRBV7-9 CASSLTLNTQYF
TRBJ2-5 TRBV5-1 CASNRQGTETQYF